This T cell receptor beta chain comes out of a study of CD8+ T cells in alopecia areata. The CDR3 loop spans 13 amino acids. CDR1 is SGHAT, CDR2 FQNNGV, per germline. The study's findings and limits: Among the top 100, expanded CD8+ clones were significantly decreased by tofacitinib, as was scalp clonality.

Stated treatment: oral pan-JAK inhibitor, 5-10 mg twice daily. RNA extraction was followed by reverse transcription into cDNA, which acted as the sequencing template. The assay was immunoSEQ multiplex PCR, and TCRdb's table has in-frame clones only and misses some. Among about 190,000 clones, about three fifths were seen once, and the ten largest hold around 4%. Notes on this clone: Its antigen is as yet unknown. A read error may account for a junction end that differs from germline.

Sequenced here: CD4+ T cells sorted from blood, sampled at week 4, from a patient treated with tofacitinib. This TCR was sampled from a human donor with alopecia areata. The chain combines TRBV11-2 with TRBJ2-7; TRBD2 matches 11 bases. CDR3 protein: CASSSGLAAFVDF. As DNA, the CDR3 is TGTGCCAGCAGCTCGGGACTAGCGGCCTTTGTCGACTTC. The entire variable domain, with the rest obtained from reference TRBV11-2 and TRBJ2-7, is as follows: EAGVAQSPRYKIIEKRQSVAFWCNPISGHATLYWYQQILGQGPKLLIQFQNNGVVDDSQLPKDRFSAERLKGVDSTLKIQPAKLEDSAVYLCASSSGLAAFVDFGPGTRLTVT.